This T cell receptor beta chain came from a study of blood T cell repertoires in COVID-19. Study at large: The United States, Italy and Spain were the sources of the acute and convalescent COVID-19 samples.

Original analysis: Amplifying reference gene primers gave estimates of nucleated cell counts. Assay used: immunoSEQ multiplex PCR; TCRdb lists only in-frame clones, some missing. D and trimming were read from the DNA, whereas the V and J calls and clone size are those reported in that table. This table has about 100,000 clones, 85% to 90% appearing once. The source material was peripheral blood. The receptor was derived from a human donor with active COVID-19. The donor label of this sample is uncertain.

CDR3 in amino acids: CASNAGTAVAEAFF. In nucleotides, the CDR3 is TGTGCCAGTAATGCCGGGACAGCTGTTGCTGAAGCTTTCTTT. The chain is built from TRBV19 and TRBJ1-1; TRBD1 matches at 7 bases. Trimming at V came to 7 bases and at J to 6 bases, leaving 11 bases not matched to a gene. This CDR3 is built from 14 residues. In germline, CDR1 is LNHDA, CDR2 SQIVND (reference sequence).